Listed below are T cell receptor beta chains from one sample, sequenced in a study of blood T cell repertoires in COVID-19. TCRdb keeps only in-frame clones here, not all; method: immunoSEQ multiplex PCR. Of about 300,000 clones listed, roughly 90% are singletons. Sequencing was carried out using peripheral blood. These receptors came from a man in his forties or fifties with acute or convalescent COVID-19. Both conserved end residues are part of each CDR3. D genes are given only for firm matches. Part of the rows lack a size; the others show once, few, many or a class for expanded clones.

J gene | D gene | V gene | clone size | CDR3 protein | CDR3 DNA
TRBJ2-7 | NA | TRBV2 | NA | CASRGLGTYEQYF | TGTGCCAGCAGGGGGCTGGGGACCTACGAGCAGTACTTC
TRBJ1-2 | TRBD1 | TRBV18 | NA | CASSSGQGSFNYGYTF | TGTGCCAGCTCATCAGGACAGGGGTCGTTTAACTATGGCTACACCTTC
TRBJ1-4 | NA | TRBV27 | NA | CASSFGDSTNEKLFF | TGTGCCAGCAGTTTTGGGGACTCGACTAATGAAAAACTGTTTTTT
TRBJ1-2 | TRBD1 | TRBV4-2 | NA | CASSQDRDRVYYGYTF | TGTGCCAGCAGCCAAGATAGGGACAGGGTGTACTATGGCTACACCTTC
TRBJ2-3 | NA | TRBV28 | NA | CASGVRGILDTQYF | TGTGCCAGCGGCGTCAGGGGAATACTTGATACGCAGTATTTT
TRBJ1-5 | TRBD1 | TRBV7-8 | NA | CASSPETGVSPQHF | TGTGCCAGCAGCCCGGAGACAGGGGTGTCGCCCCAGCATTTT
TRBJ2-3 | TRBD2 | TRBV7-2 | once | CASSLGVAGGPQDTQYF | TGTGCCAGCAGCTTAGGGGTAGCGGGGGGGCCGCAGGATACGCAGTATTTT
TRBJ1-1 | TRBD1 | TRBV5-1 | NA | CASSGGTGGLNTEAFF | TGCGCCAGCAGCGGCGGGACAGGGGGTTTGAACACTGAAGCTTTCTTT
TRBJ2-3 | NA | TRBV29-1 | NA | CSVDHSFGTDTQYF | TGCAGCGTTGATCACTCCTTTGGTACAGATACGCAGTATTTT
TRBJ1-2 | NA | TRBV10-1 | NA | CASSAGKLYGYTF | TGCGCCAGCAGCGCAGGAAAGTTGTATGGCTACACCTTC
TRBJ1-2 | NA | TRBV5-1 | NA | CASSLDPGGGYTF | TGCGCCAGCAGCTTGGATCCGGGGGGAGGCTACACCTTC
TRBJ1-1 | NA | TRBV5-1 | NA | CASSLEPGNTEAFF | TGCGCCAGCAGCTTGGAACCCGGGAACACTGAAGCTTTCTTT
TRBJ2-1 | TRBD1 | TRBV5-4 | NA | CASSSGGQGDGDEQFF | TGTGCCAGCAGCTCGGGGGGACAGGGGGATGGCGATGAGCAGTTCTTC
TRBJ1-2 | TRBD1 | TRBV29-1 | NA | CSARPGTGDGYTF | TGCAGCGCACGCCCCGGGACAGGGGACGGCTACACCTTC
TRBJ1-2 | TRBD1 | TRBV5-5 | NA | CASSLTGEYGYGYTF | TGTGCCAGCAGCTTGACAGGGGAATATGGTTATGGCTACACCTTC
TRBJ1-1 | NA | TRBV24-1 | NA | CATSDLRQGNTEAFF | TGTGCCACCAGTGATTTGCGTCAGGGGAACACTGAAGCTTTCTTT